This T cell receptor beta chain comes out of a study of cytomegalovirus exposure and HLA in healthy donors. Germline V gene sequence: CDR1 SGDLS, CDR2 YYNGEE. This CDR3 spans 17 amino acids. V dropped 3 bases and J dropped 3; count of bases not matched to a gene: 5. A note on this clone: Its specificity is unknown.

Primers for the PCR totalled 60 Vbeta and 13 Jbeta. The table came from immunoSEQ multiplex PCR; TCRdb's copy has only in-frame clones and leaves some out. The data show some 150,000 clones, over 75% seen once. Study findings and constraints: As a later analysis showed, a missense DCLRE1C variant was linked to trimming of TCR beta V- and J-genes. A later analysis showed HLA-associated TCR beta chains outstripping equally common others in clonal expansion. Generally TCR sequences proved uncommon, though certain public TCRs appeared in numerous donors.

It was healthy bone marrow donors who served as donors. The V gene is TRBV9, the J gene TRBJ2-2, with 13 bases lining up with TRBD2. This sequence originates from a man aged 40-49 years in good health and CMV-seronegative. The source material was PBMCs. Here the CDR3 reads CASSDGLAGVHTGELFF. The CDR3 coding sequence is TGTGCCAGCAGCGATGGACTAGCGGGGGTCCACACCGGGGAGCTGTTTTTT.